Presented here are 13 T cell receptor beta chains from one specimen sequenced in a study of T cell responses to AZD1222 COVID-19 vaccine. TCRdb keeps only in-frame clones here, not all; method: immunoSEQ multiplex PCR. This sample has about 140,000 clones, with roughly nine tenths found just once. The specimen comprised peripheral blood, sampled on day 0 of AZD1222 vaccination. These TCRs come from an adult in good health.

The chain uses TRBV12-5 and TRBJ2-3; either TRBD1 or TRBD2 may fit D (5 bases each). This CDR3 is built from 14 residues. Germline V gene data show CDR1 as LGHNT and CDR2 as FRNRAP. V dropped 6 bases and J dropped 4 bases, with 14 bases sitting between them. The DNA for the CDR3 is TGTGCTAGTGGACAAGGAATGGGACCAGATACGCAGTATTTT. Its protein is CASGQGMGPDTQYF.

The chain combines TRBV11-2 with TRBJ2-2; maybe TRBD2 (6 bases). Trimming pared 1 base from V and 6 bases from J, leaving 12 bases between. Germline-derived CDR1 and CDR2 are SGHAT and FQNNGV. The CDR3 has 15 amino acids. CDR3 residues: CASSLAGVLSGELFF. CDR3 bases: TGTGCCAGCAGCTTAGCGGGGGTCCTCTCCGGGGAGCTGTTTTTT. Complete variable domain (other parts from reference TRBV11-2 and TRBJ2-2): EAGVAQSPRYKIIEKRQSVAFWCNPISGHATLYWYQQILGQGPKLLIQFQNNGVVDDSQLPKDRFSAERLKGVDSTLKIQPAKLEDSAVYLCASSLAGVLSGELFFGEGSRLTVL.

J is TRBJ1-1 and V is TRBV5-1, with a weak D call TRBD1 (6 bases). The V end was cut by 4 bases, the J end by 3 bases, with 19 bases between. CDR1 SGHRS and CDR2 YFSETQ come from the germline V gene. The CDR3 extends over 16 amino acids. The CDR3 loop is CASSIRYRAGDTEAFF. DNA of the CDR3: TGCGCCAGCAGCATACGCTACAGGGCAGGCGACACTGAAGCTTTCTTT.

This chain joins TRBV5-1 and TRBJ1-1, with D possibly TRBD1 on 6 matching bases. Trimming removed 0 bases at V and 4 bases at J, with 13 bases between. Germline CDR1 and CDR2: SGHRS and YFSETQ. This CDR3 has 15 residues. CDR3 in DNA: TGCGCCAGCAGCTTGGGGGCCCAAGGGGGCACTGAAGCTTTCTTT. Amino acids: CASSLGAQGGTEAFF.

V usage is TRBV13 and J usage is TRBJ2-1; no reliable D call. Germline-derived CDR1 and CDR2 are PRHDT and FYEKMQ (reference sequence). This CDR3 has 13 residues. V was pared by 2 bases and J by 2 bases, with 4 bases between. As DNA, the CDR3 is TGTGCCAGCAGCTTATCCACCTACAATGAGCAGTTCTTC. It codes for CASSLSTYNEQFF. Based on the CDR3 plus reference TRBV13 and TRBJ2-1, the full variable domain is AAGVIQSPRHLIKEKRETATLKCYPIPRHDTVYWYQQGPGQDPQFLISFYEKMQSDKGSIPDRFSAQQFSDYHSELNMSSLELGDSALYFCASSLSTYNEQFFGPGTRLTVL.

The count of this clone is one. The chain couples TRBV7-9 to TRBJ2-3; a possible D gene is TRBD2 (5 bases). The germline V and J ends were trimmed by 3 bases and 4 bases, with 8 bases remaining between them. The CDR3 loop spans 13 amino acids. Germline values: CDR1 SEHNR, CDR2 FQNEAQ (reference sequence). The CDR3 here is CASSLRASDTQYF. Here the CDR3 DNA reads TGTGCCAGCAGCTTGCGGGCCTCAGATACGCAGTATTTT.

The chain employs TRBV20-1 and TRBJ2-2; no reliable D call. The CDR3 is 13 residues long. Deletions cut 3 bases from V and 4 bases from J, with 9 bases between. Looked up from germline, CDR1 is DFQATT and CDR2 is SNEGSKA (reference sequence). The CDR3 DNA sequence: TGCAGTGCTAGTCACCATCTCACCGGGGAGCTGTTTTTT. Protein product: CSASHHLTGELFF.

The rearrangement joins TRBV19 to TRBJ1-3; D remains unclear. Germline V gene data show CDR1 as LNHDA and CDR2 as SQIVND (reference sequence). V was trimmed by 4 bases and J by 0 bases, leaving 7 bases between them. The CDR3 extends over 14 amino acids. CDR3 sequence (DNA): TGTGCCAGTAGTACTGACCACTCTGGAAACACCATATATTTT. Encoded protein: CASSTDHSGNTIYF.

Only a few counts were recorded for this clone. V is TRBV28 and J is TRBJ2-3, with TRBD1 matching 8 bases. Germline CDR1 and CDR2: MDHEN and SYDVKM. V lost 4 bases, J lost 6 bases, and 3 bases stayed unmatched. This CDR3 comprises 13 residues. The CDR3 here is CASSWTGYDTQYF. Written as DNA, the CDR3 is TGTGCCAGCAGTTGGACAGGGTACGATACGCAGTATTTT.

J is TRBJ2-7 and V is TRBV6-1, with 9 bases fitting TRBD1. The germline V gene has CDR1 MNHNS and CDR2 SASEGT. The trim removed 3 bases at V and 1 base at J, leaving 10 bases unmatched. This CDR3 spans 17 amino acids. The CDR3 DNA follows: TGTGCCAGCAGTGATTTTTTATACGGGACAGGGTCCTACGAGCAGTACTTC. This gives the protein CASSDFLYGTGSYEQYF.

CDR3 in amino acids: CASSSRGGRSNQPQHF. The CDR3 coding sequence is TGTGCCAGCAGTTCTAGAGGGGGAAGGTCCAATCAGCCCCAGCATTTT. V and J are TRBV27 and TRBJ1-5, with a weak D call TRBD1 (6 bases). The V end was cut by 4 bases, the J end by 3 bases, with 16 bases between. This CDR3 contains 16 residues. Germline V CDR1 and CDR2: MNHEY, SMNVEV (reference sequence).

The chain recombines TRBV5-1 with TRBJ2-7, with D hard to call. The V gene lost 0 bases and the J gene lost 2 bases, with 15 bases spanning the gap. Germline V gives CDR1 SGHRS, CDR2 YFSETQ. The CDR3 runs to 16 residues. This chain's CDR3 is CASSLALATRAYEQYF. The CDR3 bases are TGCGCCAGCAGCTTGGCCTTGGCGACTCGGGCCTACGAGCAGTACTTC.

The rearrangement joins TRBV6-2 or TRBV6-3 to TRBJ1-4; 8 positions agree with TRBD1. The germline V gene has CDR1 MNHEY and CDR2 SVGEGT. V was clipped by 6 bases and J by 3 bases; unmatched bases: 33. This CDR3 has 24 amino acids. CDR3 sequence reads: CASSPTYLGPGADREIRANEKLFF. The CDR3 nucleotides read TGTGCCAGCAGCCCCACCTACCTGGGGCCGGGGGCGGACAGGGAGATTCGGGCTAATGAAAAACTGTTTTTT.